This entry lists 30 T cell receptor beta chains sequenced from one sample in a study of control samples from healthy donors and cancer patients (dated by TCRdb to the early 2020s). The library relied on the immunoSEQ multiplex PCR assay. TCRdb's version of the immuneACCESS table is confined to in-frame rearrangements and falls short of the full clone set. An unresolved V gene accounts for under half of the shortfall where checked; the remainder is of unknown origin. This sample comprises 84,000 or so clones, roughly 89% of them detected only once. The top ten clonotypes cover roughly 14% of the sample. The sample consisted of blood. These TCRs come from a man younger than 45 in good health.

The chain uses TRBV10-1 and TRBJ2-5; TRBD1 might be the D (6 bases). CDR3 length: 13 residues. V was pared by 5 bases and J by 4 bases, with 11 bases between. Germline V lookup: CDR1 WNHNN, CDR2 SYGVQD (reference sequence). The CDR3 DNA reads as TGCGCCAGCAGTACAGGGTCTGGAGAGACCCAGTACTTC. Protein sequence: CASSTGSGETQYF.

V gene TRBV6-5 combines with J gene TRBJ2-1; D is perhaps TRBD2 (6 bases). Trimming removed 2 bases from V and 8 bases from J, with 13 bases in between. The CDR3 runs to 14 residues. Germline V gene data show CDR1 as MNHEY and CDR2 as SVGAGI. CDR3 nucleotide sequence: TGTGCCAGCAGTTACACCGGGGGTCCGCATGAGCAGTTCTTC. Its protein product is CASSYTGGPHEQFF.

Worth noting for this clone: Other DNA variants within this sample encode the same CDR3. The rearrangement joins TRBV6-6 to TRBJ2-7; D might be TRBD2 (7 bases). Germline V lookup: CDR1 MNHNY, CDR2 SVGAGI (reference sequence). Between the trimmed V and J ends, which lost 0 bases and 5 bases, there was a span of 14 bases. There are 15 residues in the CDR3. CDR3 sequence: CASSYSGGRANEQYF. CDR3 sequence (DNA): TGTGCCAGCAGTTACTCGGGGGGGCGGGCAAACGAGCAGTACTTC.

The gene calls are TRBV14 and TRBJ1-1; D is unresolved. Per the germline V gene, CDR1 is SGHDN and CDR2 is FVKESK. V gave up 1 base and J gave up 0 bases, with 12 bases separating them. CDR3 length: 16 amino acids. The CDR3 coding sequence is TGTGCCAGCAGCCAAGGGGTGGGGATTATGAACACTGAAGCTTTCTTT. Translation: CASSQGVGIMNTEAFF.

The V call is TRBV5-1, the J call TRBJ2-3; either TRBD1 or TRBD2 may supply D (5 bases each). Trimming removed 4 bases at V and 0 bases at J, with 9 bases between. This CDR3 region has 14 residues. Germline CDR1 is SGHRS and CDR2 is YFSETQ. The CDR3 sequence is CASSLGDSTDTQYF. In DNA, the CDR3 is TGCGCCAGCAGCCTTGGGGACAGCACAGATACGCAGTATTTT. Looking up the rest from reference TRBV5-1 and TRBJ2-3 gives the full variable domain: KAGVTQTPRYLIKTRGQQVTLSCSPISGHRSVSWYQQTPGQGLQFLFEYFSETQRNKGNFPGRFSGRQFSNSRSEMNVSTLELGDSALYLCASSLGDSTDTQYFGPGTRLTVL.

The V call is TRBV27, the J call TRBJ2-2, with 8 bases aligning to TRBD2. The CDR3 contains 18 residues. J was trimmed by 6 bases and V by 2 bases; bases with no gene match: 14. CDR1 MNHEY and CDR2 SMNVEV come from the germline V gene (reference sequence). CDR3 nucleotides: TGTGCCAGCAGTTTACCGACCGGGAGGGGCGATTGGTCCGGGGAGCTGTTTTTT. Translated: CASSLPTGRGDWSGELFF.

The chain links TRBV15 to TRBJ2-3; 8 bases are a match to TRBD1. The CDR3 length is 19 residues. Losses at the gene ends were 0 bases for V and 2 bases for J; bases not matched to a gene: 13. Germline CDR1 is LNHNV and CDR2 is YYDKDF (reference sequence). CDR3 loop: CATSREFITTGGPTDTQYF. As DNA, the CDR3 is TGTGCCACCAGCAGAGAGTTCATCACAACAGGGGGACCCACAGATACGCAGTATTTT.

The chain combines TRBV6-6 with TRBJ1-1; D possibly corresponds to TRBD1 (6 bases). V was shortened by 2 bases and J by 4 bases, with 11 bases between the two germline ends. Germline CDR1 is MNHNY and CDR2 is SVGAGI (reference sequence). The CDR3 length is 14 residues. Written as DNA, the CDR3 is TGTGCCAGCAGTTACGGGGGCGAAGGCACTGAAGCTTTCTTT. This encodes CASSYGGEGTEAFF.

This sequence joins TRBV3-1 (or the pseudogene TRBV3-2) and TRBJ1-2, with a weak D call TRBD1 (6 bases). The CDR3 is 14 amino acids. V was trimmed by 1 base and J by 8 bases, leaving 14 bases between them. In germline, CDR1 is LGHDT, CDR2 YNNKEL (reference sequence). CDR3 loop: CASSQGQVGGGYTF. The CDR3 DNA is TGTGCCAGCAGCCAAGGACAGGTCGGAGGCGGCTACACCTTC.

V usage is TRBV7-2 and J usage is TRBJ2-7; a weak D match, TRBD2 (6 bases). This CDR3 comprises 14 residues. Per germline, CDR1 SGHTA and CDR2 FQGNSA. V was pared by 3 bases and J by 6 bases, with 15 bases between. Written as DNA, the CDR3 is TGTGCCAGCAGCTTGGACTACCTCCCCGGCGAGCAGTACTTC. This gives the protein CASSLDYLPGEQYF. The variable domain in full, completed from reference TRBV7-2 and TRBJ2-7, reads GAGVSQSPSNKVTEKGKDVELRCDPISGHTALYWYRQSLGQGLEFLIYFQGNSAPDKSGLPSDRFSAERTGGSVSTLTIQRTQQEDSAVYLCASSLDYLPGEQYFGPGTRLTVT.

The rearrangement joins TRBV4-2 to TRBJ2-5; tentative D call: TRBD2 (5 bases). From germline, CDR1 is LGHNA and CDR2 YNFKEQ. This CDR3 spans 15 amino acids. V shed 0 bases and J shed 1 base, with 9 bases lying between them. The CDR3 coding sequence is TGTGCCAGCAGCCAAGATGAAAGCGGCCAAGAGACCCAGTACTTC. Protein: CASSQDESGQETQYF.

The V gene is TRBV29-1, the J gene TRBJ2-7; no clear D gene. Deletions cut 2 bases from V and 7 bases from J, with 21 bases between. CDR1 is SQVTM, CDR2 ANQGSEA, per germline. This CDR3 region has 15 residues. CDR3 protein: CSVELIETRVGEQYF. DNA for the CDR3: TGCAGCGTTGAACTCATAGAAACACGCGTGGGGGAGCAGTACTTC.

This chain uses TRBV7-9 with TRBJ1-6; D might be TRBD1 (5 bases). V lost 5 bases and J 8 bases, leaving 19 bases between the germline ends. The V gene's germline CDR1 is SEHNR and CDR2 FQNEAQ (reference sequence). The CDR3 covers 16 residues. The CDR3 DNA reads TGTGCCAGCAGCCGCCGCTCTTCCGGGGCGGATTCACCCCTCCACTTT. Residues: CASSRRSSGADSPLHF.

The chain recombines TRBV19 with TRBJ2-7, with 9 bases matching TRBD2. The V and J ends lost 4 bases and 5 bases, in that order; junction bases with no gene match: 3. CDR3 length: 13 amino acids. CDR1 is LNHDA and CDR2 is SQIVND in the germline V gene (reference sequence). Here the CDR3 DNA reads TGTGCCAGTAGTAGCGGGAGGGCCGACGAGCAGTACTTC. Translated: CASSSGRADEQYF.

V gene TRBV6-2 or TRBV6-3 combines with J gene TRBJ2-7; 13 bases are a match to TRBD2. Looked up from germline, CDR1 is MNHEY and CDR2 is SVGEGT. CDR3 size: 15 residues. Trimming removed 5 bases from V and 2 bases from J; junction bases left unmatched: 3. CDR3 sequence reads: CASSGTSGDPYEQYF. CDR3 in DNA: TGTGCCAGCAGTGGGACTAGCGGGGACCCCTACGAGCAGTACTTC.

In its sample, this clone was seen once. The chain employs TRBV27 and TRBJ1-2; maybe TRBD1 (6 bases). The germline V gene has CDR1 MNHEY and CDR2 SMNVEV (reference sequence). The CDR3 covers 12 residues. V lost 5 bases and J lost 6, with 10 bases in between. The CDR3 spells CASSQQGNGYTF. In DNA, the CDR3 is TGTGCCAGCAGTCAACAGGGAAATGGCTACACCTTC.

In DNA, the CDR3 is TGTGCCAGCAGCCGAGAACCCTCTCAAATTTCGGCTTTCTTT. The encoded protein is CASSREPSQISAFF. The chain is built from TRBV14 and TRBJ1-1, with D hard to call. Trimming removed 4 bases from V and 11 bases from J, with 20 bases in between. The germline CDR1 and CDR2 sequences are SGHDN and FVKESK. The CDR3 totals 14 residues.

The chain combines TRBV30 with TRBJ2-1, with TRBD2 identical over 11 bases. CDR1 is GTSNPN and CDR2 is SVGIG in the germline V gene (reference sequence). The CDR3 covers 16 residues. Trimming took 3 bases from V and 7 from J; bases not matched to a gene: 11. CDR3 sequence reads: CAWRSHSGRASNEQFF. In nucleotides, the CDR3 is TGTGCCTGGAGATCACATAGCGGGAGGGCCTCGAATGAGCAGTTCTTC.

The rearrangement links TRBV19 to TRBJ2-7; D possibly corresponds to TRBD1 (5 bases). Germline CDR1 and CDR2: LNHDA and SQIVND (reference sequence). V dropped 3 bases and J dropped 5 bases, with 14 bases sitting between them. The CDR3 covers 14 residues. The DNA of the CDR3 is TGTGCCAGTAGTATTGGTCAGGGTGGTGACGAGCAGTACTTC. This gives the protein CASSIGQGGDEQYF.

This chain connects TRBV5-5 to TRBJ1-4; no firm D call. The CDR3 is 16 amino acids. CDR1 is SGHKS, CDR2 YYEKEE, per germline (reference sequence). V lost 4 bases, J lost 3 bases, and 16 bases lay in between. In nucleotides, the CDR3 is TGTGCCAGCAGCCTGACGTTACAGTCATCTAATGAAAAACTGTTTTTT. Translated, it gives CASSLTLQSSNEKLFF.

The CDR3 region is CASSQAADRGYNSPLHF. The CDR3 region has the DNA TGTGCCAGCAGCCAAGCCGCGGACAGGGGTTATAATTCACCCCTCCACTTT. The V and J genes are TRBV4-2 and TRBJ1-6; 9 nucleotides line up with TRBD1. Germline CDR1 is LGHNA and CDR2 is YNFKEQ. The CDR3 totals 17 residues. V lost 1 base, J lost 4 bases, and 5 bases stayed unmatched.

The V gene is TRBV9, the J gene TRBJ2-5, with D tentatively TRBD1 (7 bases). From germline, CDR1 is SGDLS and CDR2 YYNGEE. Trimming removed 2 bases from V and 5 bases from J, with 10 bases in between. The CDR3 has 13 amino acids. DNA of the CDR3: TGTGCCAGCAGCGTGCAGGGGGGCGAGACCCAGTACTTC. This translates into CASSVQGGETQYF.

This chain uses TRBV11-2 with TRBJ2-1; 7 nucleotides match TRBD2. The germline CDR1 and CDR2 sequences are SGHAT and FQNNGV. The J segment lost 8 bases and the V segment lost 4 bases, leaving 11 bases of the junction unmatched. The CDR3 contains 15 residues. The CDR3 sequence: CASSSTETSRDEQFF. DNA of the CDR3: TGTGCCAGCAGCTCGACCGAGACTAGCCGCGATGAGCAGTTCTTC. The complete variable domain, with remaining parts taken from reference TRBV11-2 and TRBJ2-1, reads EAGVAQSPRYKIIEKRQSVAFWCNPISGHATLYWYQQILGQGPKLLIQFQNNGVVDDSQLPKDRFSAERLKGVDSTLKIQPAKLEDSAVYLCASSSTETSRDEQFFGPGTRLTVL.

A single count supports this clone. The DNA of the CDR3 is TGTGCCAGCAGTGACGCACAGTTCGGTCAGCCCCAGCATTTT. It is translated as CASSDAQFGQPQHF. The chain employs TRBV25-1 and TRBJ1-5; no definite D call. V was pared by 3 bases and J by 6 bases, with 12 bases between. Germline V gene lookup returns CDR1 MGHDK and CDR2 SYGVNS. The CDR3 runs 14 residues.

This chain uses TRBV6-5 with TRBJ1-2, with D maybe TRBD1 (6 bases). The germline V and J ends were trimmed by 4 bases and 4 bases, with 10 bases remaining between them. The V gene's germline CDR1 is MNHEY and CDR2 SVGAGI. This CDR3 region has 13 residues. The CDR3 loop is CASSFRGSYGYTF. In DNA, the CDR3 is TGTGCCAGCAGTTTCAGGGGTTCCTATGGCTACACCTTC.

The J gene is TRBJ2-2, the V gene TRBV7-2, with 9 positions matching TRBD2. Germline loops: CDR1 SGHTA, CDR2 FQGNSA. V shed 2 bases and J 8 bases; nucleotides not matched to a gene: 6. CDR3 size: 15 residues. For the CDR3, the DNA is TGTGCCAGCAGCTTATCCGGGACTAGCTCGGGGGAGCTGTTTTTT. This gives the protein CASSLSGTSSGELFF.

The chain uses TRBV18 and TRBJ1-6; TRBD1 aligns across 11 bases. This CDR3 spans 16 amino acids. Trimming removed 5 bases from V and 6 bases from J; junction bases left unmatched: 6. Germline CDR1 is KGHSH and CDR2 is LQKENI. The CDR3 protein is CASSRVGQGANSPLHF. The CDR3 nucleotides read TGTGCCAGCTCAAGAGTAGGACAGGGGGCTAATTCACCCCTCCACTTT.

Comments on this clone: A junction end diverges from the germline sequence, so it may reflect a read error. The chain is built from TRBV9 and TRBJ1-1; unclear D gene. The CDR3 loop spans 13 amino acids. CDR1 is SGDLS, CDR2 YYNGEE, per germline. DNA of the CDR3: TGTGCCAGCAGCGTAGGGCTGGGTACTGGAGCTTTCTTT. Its protein is CASSVGLGTGAFF.

The V and J genes are TRBV6-2 or TRBV6-3 and TRBJ2-5, with 7 bases matching TRBD2. Trimming took 4 bases from V and 5 from J; bases not matched to a gene: 16. The CDR3 sequence is 17 residues long. The germline V gene has CDR1 MNHEY and CDR2 SVGEGT. CDR3 in amino acids: CASSLTRGVPGGETQYF. CDR3 DNA sequence: TGTGCCAGCAGTTTAACCCGGGGAGTTCCGGGGGGTGAGACCCAGTACTTC.

The V and J genes are TRBV9 and TRBJ1-3; D may be TRBD1 (5 bases). The germline gives CDR1 SGDLS, CDR2 YYNGEE. The CDR3 has 17 amino acids. Trimming stripped 0 bases from V and 1 base from J, with 14 bases between. The CDR3 here is CASSVAPGLESGNTIYF. The CDR3 bases are TGTGCCAGCAGCGTAGCTCCAGGGCTGGAATCTGGAAACACCATATATTTT.